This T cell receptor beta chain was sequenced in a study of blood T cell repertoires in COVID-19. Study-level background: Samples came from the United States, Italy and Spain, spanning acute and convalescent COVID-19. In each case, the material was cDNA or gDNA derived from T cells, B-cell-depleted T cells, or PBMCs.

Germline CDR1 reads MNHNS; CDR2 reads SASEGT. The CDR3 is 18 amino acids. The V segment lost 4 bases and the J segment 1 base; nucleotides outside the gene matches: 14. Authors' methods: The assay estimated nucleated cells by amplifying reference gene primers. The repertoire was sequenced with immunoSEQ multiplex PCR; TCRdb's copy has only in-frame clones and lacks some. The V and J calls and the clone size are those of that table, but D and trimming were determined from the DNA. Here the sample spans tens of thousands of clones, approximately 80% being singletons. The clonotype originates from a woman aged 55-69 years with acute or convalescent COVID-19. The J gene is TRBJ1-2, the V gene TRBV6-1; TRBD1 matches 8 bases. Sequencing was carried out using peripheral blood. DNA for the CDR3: TGTGCCAGCAGTGGACAGGGGTCACCTTTCCCCCTTAACTATGGCTACACCTTC. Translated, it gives CASSGQGSPFPLNYGYTF.